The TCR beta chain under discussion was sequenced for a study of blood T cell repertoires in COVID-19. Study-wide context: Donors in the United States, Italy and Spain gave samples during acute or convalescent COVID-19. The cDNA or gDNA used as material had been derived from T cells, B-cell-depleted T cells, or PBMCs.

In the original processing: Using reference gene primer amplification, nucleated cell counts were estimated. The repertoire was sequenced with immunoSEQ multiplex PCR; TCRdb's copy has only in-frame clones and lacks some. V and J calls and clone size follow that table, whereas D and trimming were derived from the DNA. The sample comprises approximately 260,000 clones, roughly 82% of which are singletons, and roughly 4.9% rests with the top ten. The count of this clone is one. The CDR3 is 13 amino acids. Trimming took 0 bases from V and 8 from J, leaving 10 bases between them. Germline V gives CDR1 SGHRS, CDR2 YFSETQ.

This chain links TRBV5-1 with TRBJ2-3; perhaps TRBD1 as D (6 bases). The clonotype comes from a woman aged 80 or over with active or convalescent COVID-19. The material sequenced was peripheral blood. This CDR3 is CASSLEGVATQYF. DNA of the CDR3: TGCGCCAGCAGCTTGGAGGGGGTAGCTACGCAGTATTTT.